Listed below are T cell receptor beta chains from one sample, sequenced in a study of blood T cell repertoires in COVID-19. Sequencing used immunoSEQ multiplex PCR; TCRdb keeps in-frame clones, though not all of them. The sample has 50,000 to 65,000 clones; more than 70% are singletons. The sequenced sample was peripheral blood. These receptor sequences come from a human donor in a cohort sampled during active COVID-19. CDR3s include the opening cysteine and the closing phenylalanine or tryptophan. The order of the fields is J gene, D gene, clone size, V gene, CDR3 protein, CDR3 DNA. D genes are given only for firm matches. Only part of the rows carry a size: once, few, many, or a class if the clone is expanded.

TRBJ1-2 | TRBD1 | NA | TRBV6-1 | CASSEAPNPGQGRGYTF | TGTGCCAGCAGTGAAGCCCCTAATCCGGGACAGGGACGAGGCTACACCTTC
TRBJ1-2 | NA | NA | TRBV19 | CASTKIPLYGYTF | TGTGCCAGTACTAAGATCCCCCTCTATGGCTACACCTTC
TRBJ2-4 | TRBD2 | NA | TRBV5-4 | CASSLRLAGITLYKNIQYF | TGTGCCAGCAGCTTGAGACTAGCGGGGATTACCCTCTACAAAAACATTCAGTACTTC
TRBJ2-2 | NA | NA | TRBV5-1 | CASRQVENTGELFF | TGCGCCAGCAGACAGGTGGAAAACACCGGGGAGCTGTTTTTT
TRBJ2-1 | TRBD2 | NA | TRBV5-1 | CASSSDKGAGVYNEQFF | TGCGCCAGCAGCTCCGATAAGGGAGCGGGGGTTTACAATGAGCAGTTCTTC
TRBJ2-7 | NA | once | TRBV18 | CASSPQTGAGDEQYF | TGTGCCAGCTCACCTCAGACAGGGGCGGGAGACGAGCAGTACTTC
TRBJ2-7 | NA | NA | TRBV7-9 | CASSLGGIYEQYF | TGTGCCAGCAGCTTAGGCGGAATCTACGAGCAGTACTTC
TRBJ2-6 | TRBD1 | NA | TRBV7-3 | CASSPKDRASNSGANVLTF | TGTGCCAGCAGCCCGAAAGACAGGGCCAGTAACTCTGGGGCCAACGTCCTGACTTTC
TRBJ2-1 | TRBD2 | NA | TRBV4-1 | CASSQDLGGSAYNEQFF | TGCGCCAGCAGCCAAGATTTGGGCGGGAGCGCATACAATGAGCAGTTCTTC
TRBJ2-7 | TRBD1 | NA | TRBV28 | CASNIGTGGFNEQYF | TGTGCCAGCAACATTGGGACAGGGGGCTTCAACGAGCAGTACTTC
TRBJ2-1 | TRBD2 | NA | TRBV7-9 | CASSLDGGAGEQFF | TGTGCCAGCAGCTTAGACGGGGGGGCTGGTGAGCAGTTCTTC
TRBJ2-2 | NA | NA | TRBV9 | CASSVGPVGELFF | TGTGCCAGCAGCGTAGGTCCGGTCGGGGAGCTGTTTTTT
TRBJ2-7 | TRBD1 | NA | TRBV7-8 | CASSPPGQGFYEQYF | TGTGCCAGCAGCCCCCCGGGACAGGGATTCTACGAGCAGTACTTC
TRBJ1-5 | TRBD1 | NA | TRBV24-1 | CATSQGQVNQPQHF | TGTGCCACCAGTCAGGGACAGGTCAATCAGCCCCAGCATTTT
TRBJ1-4 | NA | NA | TRBV7-8 | CASSPETGSGEKLFF | TGTGCCAGCAGCCCTGAGACCGGGAGCGGTGAAAAACTGTTTTTT
TRBJ2-7 | NA | NA | TRBV2 | CASRDSLGEQYF | TGTGCCAGCAGAGACAGTTTAGGAGAGCAGTACTTC
TRBJ2-7 | NA | NA | TRBV5-1 | CASSLSLGSSYEQYF | TGCGCCAGCAGCTTGAGCCTCGGGAGCTCCTACGAGCAGTACTTC
TRBJ2-3 | NA | NA | TRBV29-1 | CSVAAGPDTQYF | TGCAGCGTTGCGGCGGGTCCAGATACGCAGTATTTT
TRBJ2-7 | TRBD1 | NA | TRBV29-1 | CSGGDRGGGEQYF | TGCAGCGGTGGGGACAGGGGAGGTGGCGAGCAGTACTTC
TRBJ1-1 | NA | NA | TRBV19 | CASSPTAGGRTEAFF | TGTGCCAGTAGTCCGACTGCGGGGGGTCGGACTGAAGCTTTCTTT
TRBJ2-2 | TRBD1 | NA | TRBV29-1 | CSVIPQGTNTGELFF | TGCAGCGTTATCCCACAGGGGACGAACACCGGGGAGCTGTTTTTT
TRBJ2-5 | TRBD1 | NA | TRBV7-3 | CASSLTGGLETQYF | TGTGCCAGCAGCTTAACAGGGGGCTTAGAGACCCAGTACTTC
TRBJ1-1 | NA | medium-sized | TRBV2 | CASSLLPGVHLMNTEAFF | TGTGCCAGCAGTCTACTTCCAGGGGTTCACCTAATGAACACTGAAGCTTTCTTT
TRBJ2-5 | NA | NA | TRBV6-5 | CASSQTGPQGTQYF | TGTGCCAGCAGCCAGACAGGACCTCAAGGGACCCAGTACTTC
TRBJ1-1 | NA | once | TRBV3-1/TRBV3-2 | CASSQIVAAAGRETEAFF | TGTGCCAGCAGCCAAATCGTAGCTGCCGCAGGGCGTGAAACTGAAGCTTTCTTT
TRBJ2-2 | NA | NA | TRBV30 | CAWSVLGGELFF | TGTGCCTGGAGTGTACTTGGCGGGGAGCTGTTTTTT
TRBJ2-2 | TRBD2 | NA | TRBV7-8 | CASSRHRTSSMVGELFF | TGTGCCAGCAGCAGGCACCGGACTAGCTCCATGGTCGGGGAGCTGTTTTTT
TRBJ2-3 | TRBD1 | NA | TRBV6-5 | CASSGTVSTDTQYF | TGTGCCAGCAGCGGGACAGTCAGCACAGATACGCAGTATTTT
TRBJ1-1 | NA | once | TRBV7-9 | CASSFDRRTEAFF | TGTGCCAGCAGCTTCGATAGGAGGACTGAAGCTTTCTTT
TRBJ1-2 | NA | few | TRBV2 | CASSIQGDYGYTF | TGTGCCAGCTCAATACAGGGCGACTATGGCTACACCTTC
TRBJ2-1 | TRBD2 | NA | TRBV3-1/TRBV3-2 | CASSPMAGVTNEQFF | TGTGCCAGCAGCCCGATGGCGGGAGTTACCAATGAGCAGTTCTTC
TRBJ1-2 | NA | NA | TRBV12-3/TRBV12-4 | CASSPSGGHGYTF | TGTGCCAGCAGTCCCTCGGGGGGGCATGGCTACACCTTC
TRBJ2-5 | NA | NA | TRBV5-4 | CASSRPGRPSSLETQYF | TGTGCCAGCTCCAGACCGGGGAGGCCGTCCTCTTTGGAGACCCAGTACTTC
TRBJ2-1 | NA | few | TRBV11-2 | CASSHLEMVPPEQFF | TGTGCCAGCAGCCACTTAGAAATGGTGCCCCCTGAGCAGTTCTTC
TRBJ2-5 | TRBD2 | NA | TRBV5-6 | CASSTLTSGRETQYF | TGTGCCAGCAGCACATTAACTAGCGGGAGGGAGACCCAGTACTTC
TRBJ2-3 | NA | NA | TRBV19 | CASLSSRGTDTQYF | TGTGCCTCCCTTAGTTCGCGGGGCACAGATACGCAGTATTTT
TRBJ2-5 | NA | NA | TRBV9 | CASSVTGTIHQETQYF | TGTGCCAGCAGCGTTACCGGGACAATCCACCAAGAGACCCAGTACTTC
TRBJ2-7 | TRBD1 | NA | TRBV7-8 | CASSLDRGYEQYF | TGTGCCAGCAGCTTAGACAGGGGATACGAGCAGTACTTC
TRBJ2-7 | NA | NA | TRBV9 | CASSPTAREGEQYF | TGTGCCAGCAGCCCAACGGCCAGAGAGGGCGAGCAGTACTTC
TRBJ2-7 | NA | NA | TRBV19 | CASSRLVGGSYEQYF | TGTGCCAGTAGTCGACTAGTCGGTGGCTCCTACGAGCAGTACTTC
TRBJ1-5 | NA | NA | TRBV6-6 | CASRFGQWNQPQHF | TGTGCCAGCAGATTTGGACAGTGGAATCAGCCCCAGCATTTT
TRBJ2-5 | NA | NA | TRBV5-8 | CASPRPKGETQYF | TGTGCCTCTCCCCGCCCAAAGGGGGAGACCCAGTACTTC
TRBJ1-4 | TRBD1 | once | TRBV2 | CASSGGTGRGEKLFF | TGTGCCAGCAGTGGGGGGACAGGGAGAGGCGAAAAACTGTTTTTT
TRBJ2-7 | NA | NA | TRBV10-1 | CASSAGYEQYF | TGCGCCAGCAGTGCGGGTTACGAGCAGTACTTC